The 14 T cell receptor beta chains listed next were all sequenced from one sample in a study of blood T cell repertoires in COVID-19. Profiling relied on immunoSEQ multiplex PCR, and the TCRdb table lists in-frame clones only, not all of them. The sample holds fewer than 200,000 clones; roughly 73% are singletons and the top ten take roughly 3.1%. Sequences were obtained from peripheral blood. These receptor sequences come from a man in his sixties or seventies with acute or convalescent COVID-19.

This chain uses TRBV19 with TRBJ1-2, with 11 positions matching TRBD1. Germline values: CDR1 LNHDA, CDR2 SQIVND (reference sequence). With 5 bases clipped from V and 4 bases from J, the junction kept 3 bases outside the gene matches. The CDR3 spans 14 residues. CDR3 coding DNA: TGTGCCAGTAGTGCTGGGACAGGGGGCTATGGCTACACCTTC. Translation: CASSAGTGGYGYTF.

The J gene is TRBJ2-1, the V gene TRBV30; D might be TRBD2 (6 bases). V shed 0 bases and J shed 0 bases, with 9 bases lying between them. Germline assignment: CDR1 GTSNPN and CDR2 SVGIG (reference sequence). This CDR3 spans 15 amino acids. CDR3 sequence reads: CAWSVPGGSYNEQFF. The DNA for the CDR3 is TGTGCCTGGAGTGTACCCGGGGGCTCCTACAATGAGCAGTTCTTC.

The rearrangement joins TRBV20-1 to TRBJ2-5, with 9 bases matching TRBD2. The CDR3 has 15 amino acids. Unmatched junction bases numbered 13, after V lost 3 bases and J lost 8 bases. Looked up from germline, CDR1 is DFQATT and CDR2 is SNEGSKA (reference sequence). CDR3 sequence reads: CSASPAAGGAETQYF. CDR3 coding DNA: TGCAGTGCTAGTCCTGCAGCGGGGGGCGCCGAAACCCAGTACTTC.

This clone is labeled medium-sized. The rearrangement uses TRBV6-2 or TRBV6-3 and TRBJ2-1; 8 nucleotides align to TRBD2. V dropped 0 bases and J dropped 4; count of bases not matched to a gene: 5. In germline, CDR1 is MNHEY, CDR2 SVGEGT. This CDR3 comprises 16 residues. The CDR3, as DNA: TGTGCCAGCAGTTACTCGACCGCGGGAGGATACAATGAGCAGTTCTTC. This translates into CASSYSTAGGYNEQFF.

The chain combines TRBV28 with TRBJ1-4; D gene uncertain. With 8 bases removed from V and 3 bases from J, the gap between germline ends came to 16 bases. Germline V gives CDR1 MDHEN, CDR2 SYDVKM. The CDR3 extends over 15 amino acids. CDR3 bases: TGTGCCAGCGGCATACTTACAGAAGCTAATGAAAAACTGTTTTTT. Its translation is CASGILTEANEKLFF.

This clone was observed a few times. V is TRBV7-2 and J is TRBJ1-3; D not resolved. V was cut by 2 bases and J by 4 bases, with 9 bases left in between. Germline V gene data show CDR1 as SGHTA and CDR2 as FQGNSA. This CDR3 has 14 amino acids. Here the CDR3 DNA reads TGTGCCAGCAGCTTAAGTGTTACAGGAAACACCATATATTTT. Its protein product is CASSLSVTGNTIYF.

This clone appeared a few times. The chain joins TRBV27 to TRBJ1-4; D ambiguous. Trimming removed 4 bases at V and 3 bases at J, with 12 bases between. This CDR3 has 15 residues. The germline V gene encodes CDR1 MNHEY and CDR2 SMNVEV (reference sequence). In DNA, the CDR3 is TGTGCCAGCAGTTCGGTCGGTGGTGCTAATGAAAAACTGTTTTTT. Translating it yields CASSSVGGANEKLFF.

The CDR3 region is CASSPTWTRGDEQYF. The DNA for the CDR3 is TGTGCCAGCTCACCAACTTGGACTAGAGGAGACGAGCAGTACTTC. The chain is built from TRBV18 and TRBJ2-7; 7 bases fit TRBD2. This CDR3 spans 15 amino acids. J lost 5 bases, V lost 2 bases, and 9 bases had no gene match. Germline CDR1 and CDR2: KGHSH and LQKENI.

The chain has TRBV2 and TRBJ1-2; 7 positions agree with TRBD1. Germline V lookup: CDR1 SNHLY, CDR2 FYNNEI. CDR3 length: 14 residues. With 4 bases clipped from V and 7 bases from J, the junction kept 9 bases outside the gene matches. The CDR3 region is CASSARQGIVGYTF. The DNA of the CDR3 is TGTGCCAGCAGTGCGAGACAGGGAATCGTTGGCTACACCTTC. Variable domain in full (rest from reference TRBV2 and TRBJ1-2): EPEVTQTPSHQVTQMGQEVILRCVPISNHLYFYWYRQILGQKVEFLVSFYNNEISEKSEIFDDQFSVERPDGSNFTLKIRSTKLEDSAMYFCASSARQGIVGYTFGSGTRLTVV.

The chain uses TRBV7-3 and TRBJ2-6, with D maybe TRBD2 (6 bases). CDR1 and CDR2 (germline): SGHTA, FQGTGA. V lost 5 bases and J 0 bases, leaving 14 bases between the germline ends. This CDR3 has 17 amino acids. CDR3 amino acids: CASSLAGISSGANVLTF. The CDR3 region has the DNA TGTGCCAGCAGCCTCGCGGGAATTAGCTCTGGGGCCAACGTCCTGACTTTC. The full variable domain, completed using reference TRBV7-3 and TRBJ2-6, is GAGVSQTPSNKVTEKGKYVELRCDPISGHTALYWYRQSLGQGPEFLIYFQGTGAADDSGLPNDRFFAVRPEGSVSTLKIQRTERGDSAVYLCASSLAGISSGANVLTFGAGSRLTVL.

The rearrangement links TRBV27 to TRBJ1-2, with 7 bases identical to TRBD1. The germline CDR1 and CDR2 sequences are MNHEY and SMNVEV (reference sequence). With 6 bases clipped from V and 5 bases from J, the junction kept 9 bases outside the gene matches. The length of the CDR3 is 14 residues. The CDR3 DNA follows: TGTGCCAGCAGATCGGACAGGACGTTGTATGGCTACACCTTC. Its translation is CASRSDRTLYGYTF.

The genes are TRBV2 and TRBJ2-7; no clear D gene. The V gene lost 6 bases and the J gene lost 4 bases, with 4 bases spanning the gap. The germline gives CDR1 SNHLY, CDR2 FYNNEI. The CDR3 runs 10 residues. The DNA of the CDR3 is TGTGCCAGCAGGACATACGAGCAGTACTTC. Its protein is CASRTYEQYF. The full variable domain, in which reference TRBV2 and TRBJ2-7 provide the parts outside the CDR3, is EPEVTQTPSHQVTQMGQEVILRCVPISNHLYFYWYRQILGQKVEFLVSFYNNEISEKSEIFDDQFSVERPDGSNFTLKIRSTKLEDSAMYFCASRTYEQYFGPGTRLTVT.

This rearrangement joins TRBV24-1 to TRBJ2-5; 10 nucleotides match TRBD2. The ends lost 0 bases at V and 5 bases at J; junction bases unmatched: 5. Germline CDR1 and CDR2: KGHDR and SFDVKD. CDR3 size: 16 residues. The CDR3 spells CATSDLGLAGVETQYF. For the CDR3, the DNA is TGTGCCACCAGTGATTTGGGGCTAGCGGGAGTGGAGACCCAGTACTTC.

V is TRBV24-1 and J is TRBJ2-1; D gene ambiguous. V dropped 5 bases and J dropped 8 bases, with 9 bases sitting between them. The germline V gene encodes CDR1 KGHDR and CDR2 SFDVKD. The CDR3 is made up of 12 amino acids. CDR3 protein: CATSGATYEQFF. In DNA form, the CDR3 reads TGTGCCACCAGTGGGGCTACCTATGAGCAGTTCTTC.